This passage covers 9 T cell receptor beta chains from one sample sequenced in a study of glioma-infiltrating T cells. TCR alpha and beta CDR3 regions were amplified from RNA using iRepertoire nested multiplex PCR. TCRdb ran MiXCR on the multiplex PCR reads and lists one entry per CDR3 protein. Here the sample spans about 180,000 distinct CDR3 sequences, around 40% being singletons. What was sequenced was glioma tissue, nonneoplastic brain tissue, or PBMCs (not recorded which). All receptors derive from a human donor with low-grade glioma or glioblastoma, undergoing nonglioma brain surgery, or in good health (not recorded which).

Note on this clonotype: Germline and junction disagree at one end, which may indicate a read error. This sequence joins TRBV2 and TRBJ2-2; the D gene is possibly TRBD1 (6 bases). The length of the CDR3 is 13 residues. The V gene's germline CDR1 is SNHLY and CDR2 FYNNEI. The chain's CDR3 is CASSSQGTGELSF. The CDR3 coding sequence is TGTGCCAGCAGTTCCCAGGGGACCGGGGAGCTGTCTTTT.

This clonotype was seen many times. The V and J genes are TRBV15 and TRBJ2-3, with 10 bases aligning to TRBD2. After removal of 5 bases from V and 0 bases from J, the junction contained 5 bases not matched to a gene. Germline V lookup: CDR1 LNHNV, CDR2 YYDKDF (reference sequence). The CDR3 is made up of 16 amino acids. CDR3: CATSVGTSVSTDTQYF. The CDR3 coding sequence is TGTGCCACCAGCGTAGGGACTAGCGTAAGCACAGATACGCAGTATTTT.

This clonotype was seen repeatedly, ten times or more. The chain couples TRBV19 to TRBJ2-2, with a possible D match to TRBD2 (6 bases). Trimming pared 7 bases from V and 6 bases from J, leaving 24 bases between. The germline V gene encodes CDR1 LNHDA and CDR2 SQIVND (reference sequence). The CDR3 covers 17 residues. The CDR3 loop reads CASTSSGREMESGELFF. The CDR3 coding sequence is TGTGCCAGTACGTCCTCCGGCCGGGAGATGGAATCCGGGGAGCTGTTTTTT.

The chain carries TRBV6-6 and TRBJ2-7; D not certain. This CDR3 region has 11 residues. V was clipped by 10 bases and J by 4 bases, with 11 bases between them. Germline CDR1 reads MNHNY; CDR2 reads SVGAGI (reference sequence). The CDR3 DNA reads TGTGCCAAAAGTTTAAAGTACGAGCAGTACTTC. Its protein product is CAKSLKYEQYF.

This clonotype has at least ten counts. This chain connects TRBV7-2 to TRBJ2-3; D is undetermined. CDR3 length: 14 residues. V was shortened by 1 base and J by 2 bases, with 7 bases between the two germline ends. The germline CDR1 and CDR2 sequences are SGHTA and FQGNSA. Here the CDR3 reads CASSLDIHTDTQYF. The CDR3 DNA reads TGTGCCAGCAGCTTAGACATCCACACAGATACGCAGTATTTT.

To note about this clonotype: At one of its ends the junction is not consistent with the germline gene, which may arise from a read error. The V and J genes are TRBV15 and TRBJ1-2; unclear D gene. Germline V gene sequence: CDR1 LNHNV, CDR2 YYDKDF (reference sequence). This CDR3 contains 13 residues. The DNA for the CDR3 is TGTGCCACCAGCTTGGAAAGAATCTATGGGTACACCTTC. Its protein is CATSLERIYGYTF. Full variable domain (rest looked up from reference TRBV15 and TRBJ1-2): DAMVIQNPRYQVTQFGKPVTLSCSQTLNHNVMYWYQQKSSQAPKLLFHYYDKDFNNEADTPDNFQSRRPNTSFCFLDIRSPGLGDTAMYLCATSLERIYGYTFGSGTRLTVV.

There are a few counts of this clonotype. V gene TRBV7-9 combines with J gene TRBJ2-6; D is perhaps TRBD2 (6 bases). CDR3 length equals 16 residues. Germline loops: CDR1 SEHNR, CDR2 FQNEAQ (reference sequence). Trimming cost V 1 base and J 4 bases, with 11 bases left between them. The CDR3 is CASSLEGLAGANVLTF. In DNA form, the CDR3 reads TGTGCCAGCAGCTTAGAAGGGCTAGCGGGGGCCAACGTCCTGACTTTC.

Many counts were recorded for this clonotype. This chain joins TRBV6-1 and TRBJ2-5; D possibly corresponds to TRBD1 (5 bases). The CDR3 has 13 residues. The germline CDR1 and CDR2 sequences are MNHNS and SASEGT. V was pared by 8 bases and J by 6 bases, with 16 bases between. The CDR3 region is CASREQGSQTQYF. CDR3 DNA: TGTGCCAGCCGCGAGCAGGGATCGCAGACCCAGTACTTC.

A remark on this clonotype: A much larger clone is a single base away; this may be a read error. V gene TRBV2 combines with J gene TRBJ2-1, with 11 nucleotides matching TRBD2. Losses at the gene ends were 6 bases for V and 7 bases for J; bases not matched to a gene: 8. Germline V gene lookup returns CDR1 SNHLY and CDR2 FYNNEI. The CDR3 runs to 15 residues. The chain's CDR3 is CASSRLLAGANEQFF. In DNA, the CDR3 is TGTGCCAGCAGCCGATTACTAGCGGGAGCAAATGAGCAGTTCTTC. Using reference TRBV2 and TRBJ2-1 for the parts outside the CDR3, the full variable domain is EPEVTQTPSHQVTQMGQEVILRCVPISNHLYFYWYRQILGQKVEFLVSFYNNEISEKSEIFDDQFSVERPDGSNFTLKIRSTKLEDSAMYFCASSRLLAGANEQFFGPGTRLTVL.